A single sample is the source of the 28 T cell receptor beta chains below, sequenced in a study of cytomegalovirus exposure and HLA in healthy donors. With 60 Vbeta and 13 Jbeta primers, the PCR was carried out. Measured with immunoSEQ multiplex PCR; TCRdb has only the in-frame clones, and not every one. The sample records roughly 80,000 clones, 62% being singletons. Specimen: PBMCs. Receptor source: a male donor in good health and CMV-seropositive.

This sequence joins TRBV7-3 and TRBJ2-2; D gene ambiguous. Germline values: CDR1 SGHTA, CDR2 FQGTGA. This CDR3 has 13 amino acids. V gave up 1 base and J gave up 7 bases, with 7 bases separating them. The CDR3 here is CASSLSLGGELFF. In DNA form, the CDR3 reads TGTGCCAGCAGCTTAAGCCTCGGCGGGGAGCTGTTTTTT.

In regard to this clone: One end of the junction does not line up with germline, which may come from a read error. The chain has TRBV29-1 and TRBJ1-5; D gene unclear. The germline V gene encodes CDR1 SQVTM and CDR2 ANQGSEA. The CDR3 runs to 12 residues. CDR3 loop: CSVGGSDQPQHF. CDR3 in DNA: TGCAGCGTTGGGGGTAGCGATCAGCCCCAGCATTTT.

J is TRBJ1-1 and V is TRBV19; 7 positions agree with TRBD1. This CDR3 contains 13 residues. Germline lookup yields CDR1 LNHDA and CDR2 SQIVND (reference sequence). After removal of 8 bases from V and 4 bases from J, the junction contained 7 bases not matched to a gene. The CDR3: CASATGWSTEAFF. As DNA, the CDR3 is TGTGCCAGTGCGACAGGGTGGAGCACTGAAGCTTTCTTT.

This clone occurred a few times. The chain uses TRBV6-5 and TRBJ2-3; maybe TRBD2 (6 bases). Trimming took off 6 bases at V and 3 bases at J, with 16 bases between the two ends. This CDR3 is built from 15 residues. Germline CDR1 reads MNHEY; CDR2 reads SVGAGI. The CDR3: CASRLTRERTDTQYF. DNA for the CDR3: TGTGCCAGCAGACTAACTCGGGAGCGGACAGATACGCAGTATTTT.

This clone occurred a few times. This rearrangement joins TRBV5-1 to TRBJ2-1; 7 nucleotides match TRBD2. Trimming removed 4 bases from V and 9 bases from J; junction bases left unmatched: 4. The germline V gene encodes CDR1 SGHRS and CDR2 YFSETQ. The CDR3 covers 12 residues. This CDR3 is CASSPERGEQFF. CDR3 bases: TGCGCCAGCAGCCCAGAGCGGGGTGAGCAGTTCTTC. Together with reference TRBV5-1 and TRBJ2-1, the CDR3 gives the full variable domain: KAGVTQTPRYLIKTRGQQVTLSCSPISGHRSVSWYQQTPGQGLQFLFEYFSETQRNKGNFPGRFSGRQFSNSRSEMNVSTLELGDSALYLCASSPERGEQFFGPGTRLTVL.

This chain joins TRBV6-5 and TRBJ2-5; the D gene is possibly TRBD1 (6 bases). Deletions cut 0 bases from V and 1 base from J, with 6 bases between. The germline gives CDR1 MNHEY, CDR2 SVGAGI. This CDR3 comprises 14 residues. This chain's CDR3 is CASSYSTGQETQYF. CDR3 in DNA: TGTGCCAGCAGTTACTCGACAGGCCAAGAGACCCAGTACTTC.

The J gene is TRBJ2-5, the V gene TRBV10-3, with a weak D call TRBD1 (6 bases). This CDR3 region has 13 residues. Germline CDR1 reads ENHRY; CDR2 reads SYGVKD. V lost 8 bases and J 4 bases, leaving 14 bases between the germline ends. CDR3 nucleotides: TGTGCCATCGCACAGGGTTCTACAGAGACCCAGTACTTC. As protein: CAIAQGSTETQYF.

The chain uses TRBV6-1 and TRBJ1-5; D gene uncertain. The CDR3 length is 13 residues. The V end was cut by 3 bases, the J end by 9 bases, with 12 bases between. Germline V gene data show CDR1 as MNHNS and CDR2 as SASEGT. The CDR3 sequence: CASSDSLGRPQHF. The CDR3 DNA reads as TGTGCCAGCAGTGATTCCCTCGGTCGGCCCCAGCATTTT.

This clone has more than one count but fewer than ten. The CDR3 DNA reads as TGTGCCAGCAGTTTACCCGGGACTAGCCCACCTTTCGGGCAGTACTTC. Residues: CASSLPGTSPPFGQYF. The chain combines TRBV27 with TRBJ2-7, with 9 bases that match TRBD2. The CDR3 runs to 16 residues. Germline V gene sequence: CDR1 MNHEY, CDR2 SMNVEV (reference sequence). J gave up 9 bases and V 2 bases, and 14 bases lay outside the gene matches.

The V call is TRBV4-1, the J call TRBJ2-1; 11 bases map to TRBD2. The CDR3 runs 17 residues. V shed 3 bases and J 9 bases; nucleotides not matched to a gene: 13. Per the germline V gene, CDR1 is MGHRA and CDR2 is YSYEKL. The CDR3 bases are TGCGCCAGCAGCCAGGGGGGGACGAGACTAGCGGGGCGTGAGCAGTTCTTC. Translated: CASSQGGTRLAGREQFF.

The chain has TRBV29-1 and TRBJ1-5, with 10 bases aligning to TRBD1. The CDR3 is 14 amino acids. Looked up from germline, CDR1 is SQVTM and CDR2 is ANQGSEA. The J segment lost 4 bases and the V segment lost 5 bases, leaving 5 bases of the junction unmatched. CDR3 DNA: TGCAGCGTTATGACAGGGGGCGAGAATCAGCCCCAGCATTTT. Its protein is CSVMTGGENQPQHF.

CDR3 region: CASSQEPQREGFGELFF. The DNA for the CDR3 is TGCGCCAGCAGCCAAGAGCCCCAGCGGGAGGGTTTCGGGGAGCTGTTTTTT. The V gene is TRBV4-3, the J gene TRBJ2-2, with TRBD2 matching 10 bases. CDR3 length: 17 residues. The germline gives CDR1 LGHNA, CDR2 YSLEER. V gave up 0 bases and J gave up 7 bases; unmatched junction bases: 8.

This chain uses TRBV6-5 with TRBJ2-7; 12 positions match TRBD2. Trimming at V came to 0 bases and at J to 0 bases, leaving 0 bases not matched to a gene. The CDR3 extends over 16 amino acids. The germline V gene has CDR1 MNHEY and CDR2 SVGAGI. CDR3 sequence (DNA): TGTGCCAGCAGTTACTCGACTAGCGGGAGCTCCTACGAGCAGTACTTC. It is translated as CASSYSTSGSSYEQYF.

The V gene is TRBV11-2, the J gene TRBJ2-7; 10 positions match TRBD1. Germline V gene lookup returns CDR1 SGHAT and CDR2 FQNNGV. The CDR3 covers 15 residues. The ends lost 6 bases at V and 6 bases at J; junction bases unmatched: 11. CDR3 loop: CASRSRPGTGVEQYF. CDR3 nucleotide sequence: TGTGCCAGCAGATCTAGGCCCGGGACAGGGGTCGAGCAGTACTTC.

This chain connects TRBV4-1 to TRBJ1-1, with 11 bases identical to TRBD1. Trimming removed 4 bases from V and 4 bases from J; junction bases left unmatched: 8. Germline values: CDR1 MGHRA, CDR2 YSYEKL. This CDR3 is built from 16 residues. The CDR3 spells CASSPPGQGVVTEAFF. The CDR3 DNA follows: TGCGCCAGCAGCCCCCCGGGACAGGGGGTCGTCACTGAAGCTTTCTTT.

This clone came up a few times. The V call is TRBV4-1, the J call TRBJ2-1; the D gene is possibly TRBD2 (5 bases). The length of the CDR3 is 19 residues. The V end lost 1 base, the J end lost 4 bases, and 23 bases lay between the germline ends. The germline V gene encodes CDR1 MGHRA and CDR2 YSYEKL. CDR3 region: CASSQVRLEKTRLYNEQFF. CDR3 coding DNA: TGCGCCAGCAGCCAAGTTCGTCTGGAGAAAACTAGACTATACAATGAGCAGTTCTTC.

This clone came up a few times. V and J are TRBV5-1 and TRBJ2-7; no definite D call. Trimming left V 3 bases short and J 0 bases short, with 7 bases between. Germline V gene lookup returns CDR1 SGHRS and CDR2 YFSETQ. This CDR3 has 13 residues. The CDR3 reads CASSSHGSYEQYF. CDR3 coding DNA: TGCGCCAGCAGCTCCCACGGCTCCTACGAGCAGTACTTC.

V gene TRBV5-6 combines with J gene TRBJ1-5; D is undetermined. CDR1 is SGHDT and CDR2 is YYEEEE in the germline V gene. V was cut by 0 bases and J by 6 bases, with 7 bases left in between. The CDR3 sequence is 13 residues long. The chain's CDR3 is CASSLGLRQPQHF. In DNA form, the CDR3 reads TGTGCCAGCAGCTTGGGTCTTCGTCAGCCCCAGCATTTT.

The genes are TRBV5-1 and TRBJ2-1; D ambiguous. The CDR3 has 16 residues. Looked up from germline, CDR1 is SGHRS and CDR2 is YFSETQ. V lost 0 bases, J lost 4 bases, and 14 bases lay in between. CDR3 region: CASSLGLPGGYNEQFF. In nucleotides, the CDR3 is TGCGCCAGCAGCTTGGGGCTACCGGGTGGTTACAATGAGCAGTTCTTC.

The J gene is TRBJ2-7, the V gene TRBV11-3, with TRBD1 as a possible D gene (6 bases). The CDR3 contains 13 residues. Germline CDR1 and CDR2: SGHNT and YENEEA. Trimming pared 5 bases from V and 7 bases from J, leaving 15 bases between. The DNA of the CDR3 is TGTGCCAGCAGCCAGGGGCCTACCCGGGAGCAGTACTTC. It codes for CASSQGPTREQYF.

DNA of the CDR3: TGCGCCAGCAGCCCGGAGGACAGGGCCGAAAAACTGTTTTTT. Amino acids: CASSPEDRAEKLFF. The rearrangement uses TRBV4-1 and TRBJ1-4; 8 bases align to TRBD1. This CDR3 is 14 amino acids long. Germline trimming cut 4 bases from V and 8 bases from J; bases unmatched to any gene: 6. Germline lookup yields CDR1 MGHRA and CDR2 YSYEKL.

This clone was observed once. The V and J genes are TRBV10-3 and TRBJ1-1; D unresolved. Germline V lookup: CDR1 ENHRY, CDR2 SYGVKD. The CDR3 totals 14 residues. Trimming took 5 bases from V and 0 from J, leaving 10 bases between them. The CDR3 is CAISPGKLNTEAFF. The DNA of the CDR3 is TGTGCCATCAGTCCGGGAAAGTTGAACACTGAAGCTTTCTTT.

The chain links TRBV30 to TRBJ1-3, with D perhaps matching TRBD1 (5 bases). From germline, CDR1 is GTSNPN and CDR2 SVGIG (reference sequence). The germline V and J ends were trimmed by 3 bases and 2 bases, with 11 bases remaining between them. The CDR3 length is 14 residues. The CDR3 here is CAWSPQGPGNTIYF. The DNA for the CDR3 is TGTGCCTGGAGCCCTCAGGGCCCTGGAAACACCATATATTTT.

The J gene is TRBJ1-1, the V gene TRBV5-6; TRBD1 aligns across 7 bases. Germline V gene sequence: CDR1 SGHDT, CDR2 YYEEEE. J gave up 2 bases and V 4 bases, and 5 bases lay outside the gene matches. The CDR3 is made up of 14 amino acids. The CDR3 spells CASSKDRKNTEAFF. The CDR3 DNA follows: TGTGCCAGCAGCAAGGACAGGAAAAACACTGAAGCTTTCTTT.

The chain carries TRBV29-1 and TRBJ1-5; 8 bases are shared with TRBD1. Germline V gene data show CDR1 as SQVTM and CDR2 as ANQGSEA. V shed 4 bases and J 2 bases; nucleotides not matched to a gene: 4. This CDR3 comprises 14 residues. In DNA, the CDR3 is TGCAGCGTTGTCTTACAGGGGGGCAATCAGCCCCAGCATTTT. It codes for CSVVLQGGNQPQHF.

CDR3 protein: CASSFGADYNEQFF. CDR3 nucleotides: TGTGCCAGCAGTTTTGGGGCGGATTACAATGAGCAGTTCTTC. The chain uses TRBV28 and TRBJ2-1; possible D gene TRBD1, 5 bases. V lost 3 bases and J 4 bases, leaving 10 bases between the germline ends. Per germline, CDR1 MDHEN and CDR2 SYDVKM. This CDR3 spans 14 amino acids.

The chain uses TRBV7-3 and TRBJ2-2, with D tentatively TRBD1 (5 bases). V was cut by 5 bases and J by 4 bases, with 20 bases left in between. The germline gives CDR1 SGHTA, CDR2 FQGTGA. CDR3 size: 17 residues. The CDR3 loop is CASSPWADRPLTGELFF. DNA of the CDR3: TGTGCCAGCAGCCCCTGGGCTGACAGACCTCTCACCGGGGAGCTGTTTTTT.

CDR3 DNA: TGTGCCAGCAGCCCGGGGACTAGCGGGGGGTTGTTAAAAGAGACCCAGTACTTC. It yields the protein CASSPGTSGGLLKETQYF. The V call is TRBV7-9, the J call TRBJ2-5; 15 nucleotides match TRBD2. The CDR3 covers 18 residues. Unmatched junction bases numbered 10, after V lost 5 bases and J lost 3 bases. Germline lookup yields CDR1 SEHNR and CDR2 FQNEAQ (reference sequence).